This T cell receptor (beta chain) originates from a study of T cell responses to AZD1222 COVID-19 vaccine. Whole-study findings and limits: Just a handful of AZD1222 recipients were seropositive at baseline.

Sequencing was performed with immunoSEQ multiplex PCR; in TCRdb, only in-frame clones are kept and a portion is missing. The repertoire consists of about 140,000 clones, with 85% to 95% occurring once and the leading ten covering approximately 12%. Comment on this clone: Its matching antigen is unknown.

CDR1 and CDR2 (germline): SGDLS, YYNGEE. The CDR3 covers 16 residues. The trim removed 0 bases at V and 5 bases at J, leaving 4 bases unmatched. This TCR derives from an adult who had recovered from COVID-19. The chain is built from TRBV9 and TRBJ2-5; 13 nucleotides line up with TRBD2. The sequenced sample was peripheral blood, obtained after recovery from COVID-19. The CDR3: CASSVGTSGSRETQYF. The CDR3 region has the DNA TGTGCCAGCAGCGTAGGGACTAGCGGGAGTAGGGAGACCCAGTACTTC.